This T cell receptor beta chain was identified during a study of Ad26.COV2.S vaccination and SARS-CoV-2 variants. In the study overall: A participant enrolled in the COV1001 Ad26.COV2.S trial arm provided the sample.

The CDR3 is 14 residues long. The germline CDR1 and CDR2 sequences are MRHNA and SNTAGT. V shed 6 bases, J shed 7 bases, and the junction held 7 bases outside the gene matches. Study-wide results and limits: It was vaccine recipients, not placebo recipients, who had the higher spike-specific TCR breadth.

This clone was found a few times. The target antigen is unknown. Sequenced by immunoSEQ multiplex PCR; TCRdb stores in-frame clones only, minus some. Seen here are over 200,000 clones, 70% to 90% observed once, and the top ten hold about 11%. Treatment indicated: roughly 18 received Ad26.COV2.S at low or high dose, single or two shots; several received placebo; per-sample allocation not given. Sampling took place 63 days after the first vaccine or placebo injection. The sequence came from a person aged 18-65 years who received the Ad26.COV2.S COVID-19 vaccine or a placebo. The chain couples TRBV6-4 to TRBJ2-1; 9 nucleotides agree with TRBD1. The specimen was peripheral blood, collected in a trial of Ad26.COV2.S vaccine versus placebo. The CDR3 is CASRGQGNSNEQFF. In nucleotides, the CDR3 is TGTGCCAGCAGGGGACAGGGTAATAGTAATGAGCAGTTCTTC.